This note documents a single T cell receptor beta chain sequence. The junction had 6 bases not matched to a gene; V was cut back by 2 bases and J by 0 bases. The CDR3 sequence is 18 residues long. Germline CDR1 is SEHNR and CDR2 is FQNEAQ (reference sequence). As processed by the authors: Counts of nucleated cells, estimated from reference gene primer amplification, were obtained. Repertoires were generated with immunoSEQ multiplex PCR, while TCRdb's copy carries only in-frame clones and drops some. Clonal size and the V and J genes are those of that table, whereas D and trimming came from the DNA. The sample records approximately 70,000 clones, 88% being singletons. This specimen comes from a study of blood T cell repertoires in COVID-19. Overall study: From the United States, Italy and Spain came samples of acute and convalescent COVID-19. In each case, the material was cDNA or gDNA derived from T cells, B-cell-depleted T cells, or PBMCs.

The TCR was taken from a human donor in a cohort sampled during active COVID-19. This sequence joins TRBV7-9 and TRBJ2-3, with TRBD2 identical over 12 bases. Sequenced: peripheral blood. CDR3 in amino acids: CASSLRGTSGPSTDTQYF. CDR3 sequence (DNA): TGTGCCAGCAGCTTACGGGGGACTAGCGGGCCTAGCACAGATACGCAGTATTTT. Drawing the rest from reference TRBV7-9 and TRBJ2-3, the complete variable domain is DTGVSQNPRHKITKRGQNVTFRCDPISEHNRLYWYRQTLGQGPEFLTYFQNEAQLEKSRLLSDRFSAERPKGSFSTLEIQRTEQGDSAMYLCASSLRGTSGPSTDTQYFGPGTRLTVL.